These 28 T cell receptor beta chains share one sample of origin, sequenced in a study of shared clonotypes between healthy human individuals. Sequenced by immunoSEQ multiplex PCR; TCRdb stores in-frame clones only, minus some. The data hold some 1.5 million clones, with nearly 99% observed a single time. The source material was naive CD4+ T cells sorted from blood. Subset meaning: CD45RA+ positively selected. Source of these receptors: a man under 40 in good health.

This rearrangement joins TRBV19 to TRBJ2-7, with TRBD1 as a possible D gene (5 bases). V was cut by 7 bases and J by 0 bases, with 10 bases left in between. The CDR3 contains 13 residues. CDR1 is LNHDA and CDR2 is SQIVND in the germline V gene (reference sequence). The CDR3 sequence is CASTSGPSYEQYF. CDR3 nucleotide sequence: TGTGCCAGTACCTCAGGGCCCTCCTACGAGCAGTACTTC.

The CDR3 reads CASSQGLRNEQFF. The CDR3 bases are TGCGCCAGCAGCCAGGGACTCCGCAATGAGCAGTTCTTC. This chain joins TRBV5-1 and TRBJ2-1, with D maybe TRBD2 (6 bases). CDR3 length: 13 amino acids. Trimming took off 4 bases at V and 6 bases at J, with 11 bases between the two ends. Per germline, CDR1 SGHRS and CDR2 YFSETQ.

The chain combines TRBV6-1 with TRBJ2-1; no clear D. The CDR3 consists of 17 residues. Trimming cost V 3 bases and J 7 bases, with 22 bases left between them. CDR1 MNHNS and CDR2 SASEGT come from the germline V gene. DNA of the CDR3: TGTGCCAGCAGTGATTTTCACGCTGTTGGCCGGATGAATGAGCAGTTCTTC. Protein product: CASSDFHAVGRMNEQFF.

The chain carries TRBV29-1 and TRBJ1-2; no clear D. The CDR3 covers 14 residues. Germline V gene sequence: CDR1 SQVTM, CDR2 ANQGSEA. The V end lost 7 bases, the J end lost 6 bases, and 21 bases lay between the germline ends. CDR3 bases: TGCAGCGCCACTTTAAGCGGCCAAGAGGATGGCTACACCTTC. It is translated as CSATLSGQEDGYTF. The variable domain in full, with the rest retrieved from reference TRBV29-1 and TRBJ1-2, is SAVISQKPSRDICQRGTSLTIQCQVDSQVTMMFWYRQQPGQSLTLIATANQGSEATYESGFVIDKFPISRPNLTFSTLTVSNMSPEDSSIYLCSATLSGQEDGYTFGSGTRLTVV.

To note about this clone: The identical CDR3 is also encoded by other nucleotide sequences in the sample. The chain links TRBV18 to TRBJ2-1; D is perhaps TRBD2 (5 bases). Germline CDR1 reads KGHSH; CDR2 reads LQKENI. CDR3 size: 14 residues. Trimming shortened V by 3 bases and J by 2 bases, and 8 bases separated the two germline ends. The CDR3 DNA reads TGTGCCAGCTCACCTACTAGAACCTACAATGAGCAGTTCTTC. The encoded protein is CASSPTRTYNEQFF.

The chain has TRBV9 and TRBJ2-7; D is uncertain. CDR1 and CDR2 (germline): SGDLS, YYNGEE. With 0 bases removed from V and 0 bases from J, the gap between germline ends came to 16 bases. This CDR3 contains 17 residues. The CDR3: CASSVATRQKLSYEQYF. CDR3 nucleotides: TGTGCCAGCAGCGTAGCTACGAGGCAGAAGCTCTCCTACGAGCAGTACTTC.

V is TRBV7-9 and J is TRBJ2-4, with no clear D. The germline V and J ends were trimmed by 5 bases and 6 bases, with 8 bases remaining between them. The germline CDR1 and CDR2 sequences are SEHNR and FQNEAQ (reference sequence). The CDR3 length is 12 residues. As DNA, the CDR3 is TGTGCCAGCAGCACCGAAGTAAACATTCAGTACTTC. Its translation is CASSTEVNIQYF. Full variable domain (outside the CDR3, taken from reference TRBV7-9 and TRBJ2-4): DTGVSQNPRHKITKRGQNVTFRCDPISEHNRLYWYRQTLGQGPEFLTYFQNEAQLEKSRLLSDRFSAERPKGSFSTLEIQRTEQGDSAMYLCASSTEVNIQYFGAGTRLSVL.

The chain couples TRBV7-2 to TRBJ2-7, with 8 bases that match TRBD2. V was clipped by 5 bases and J by 4 bases; unmatched bases: 22. CDR1 and CDR2 (germline): SGHTA, FQGNSA. This CDR3 region has 19 residues. The CDR3 DNA reads TGTGCCAGCAGCCACGGCACGTCGGTGGGCAGCGGGAGTCTTTACGAGCAGTACTTC. Translation gives CASSHGTSVGSGSLYEQYF.

This CDR3 reads CATSRDFVEQFF. CDR3 sequence (DNA): TGTGCCACCAGCAGAGATTTCGTTGAGCAGTTCTTC. The chain combines TRBV15 with TRBJ2-1; D gene uncertain. The V gene lost 0 bases and the J gene lost 9 bases, with 6 bases spanning the gap. The germline V gene has CDR1 LNHNV and CDR2 YYDKDF (reference sequence). CDR3 length: 12 amino acids.

The rearrangement joins TRBV30 to TRBJ2-1; maybe TRBD2 (5 bases). Between the trimmed V and J ends, which lost 2 bases and 6 bases, there was a span of 17 bases. The CDR3 extends over 15 amino acids. Germline values: CDR1 GTSNPN, CDR2 SVGIG (reference sequence). This CDR3 is CAWSRGSGVVNEQFF. The CDR3 DNA reads as TGTGCCTGGAGTCGAGGAAGCGGAGTGGTCAATGAGCAGTTCTTC.

The chain carries TRBV19 and TRBJ1-3; 10 positions agree with TRBD1. Germline CDR1 reads LNHDA; CDR2 reads SQIVND (reference sequence). V gave up 6 bases and J gave up 1 base; unmatched junction bases: 12. This CDR3 contains 18 residues. The CDR3 DNA follows: TGTGCCAGTAGCAGGACCGGGACAGGGGCAGGTTCTGGAAACACCATATATTTT. Residues: CASSRTGTGAGSGNTIYF.

V is TRBV25-1 and J is TRBJ2-5, with D perhaps TRBD1 or TRBD2 (5 bases each). The V end was cut by 3 bases, the J end by 5 bases, with 19 bases between. The V gene's germline CDR1 is MGHDK and CDR2 SYGVNS. This CDR3 is 16 amino acids long. CDR3 sequence: CASSELRGSLKETQYF. CDR3 in DNA: TGTGCCAGCAGTGAGCTACGGGGCAGCCTAAAGGAGACCCAGTACTTC.

This clone was picked up one time. This CDR3 reads CASSPSPVGFGNTIYF. DNA for the CDR3: TGTGCCAGCAGCCCTTCGCCGGTAGGATTCGGAAACACCATATATTTT. The chain couples TRBV5-5 to TRBJ1-3; D is undetermined. Germline-derived CDR1 and CDR2 are SGHKS and YYEKEE (reference sequence). The CDR3 contains 16 residues. The V end lost 4 bases, the J end lost 4 bases, and 18 bases lay between the germline ends.

The V gene is TRBV5-4, the J gene TRBJ2-1; perhaps TRBD1 as D (9 bases). Germline V CDR1 and CDR2: SGHNT, YYREEE (reference sequence). Between the trimmed V and J ends, which lost 4 bases and 3 bases, there was a span of 29 bases. CDR3 size: 20 residues. CDR3 nucleotides: TGTGCCAGCAGCGGGAACAGGGGGCTGGCAGCGGGAGCCCTCTACAATGAGCAGTTCTTC. This translates into CASSGNRGLAAGALYNEQFF.

This clone was counted a single time. The genes are TRBV11-2 and TRBJ2-7; no reliable D call. Per germline, CDR1 SGHAT and CDR2 FQNNGV. This CDR3 comprises 14 residues. With 0 bases removed from V and 0 bases from J, the gap between germline ends came to 6 bases. Written as DNA, the CDR3 is TGTGCCAGCAGCTTAGAAGACGGCTCCTACGAGCAGTACTTC. Translating it yields CASSLEDGSYEQYF.

V usage is TRBV6-5 and J usage is TRBJ2-7; no clear D gene. V was shortened by 2 bases and J by 3 bases, with 14 bases between the two germline ends. CDR1 is MNHEY and CDR2 is SVGAGI in the germline V gene. The CDR3 extends over 15 amino acids. The CDR3 spells CASSYEGRHLYEQYF. CDR3 DNA: TGTGCCAGCAGTTACGAAGGGCGGCACCTCTACGAGCAGTACTTC.

The chain carries TRBV4-3 and TRBJ1-3; tentative D call: TRBD1 (6 bases). V shed 0 bases and J shed 2 bases, with 11 bases lying between them. The germline gives CDR1 LGHNA, CDR2 YSLEER. The CDR3 is made up of 16 amino acids. The CDR3 bases are TGCGCCAGCAGCCAAGAGGGGGCGGGAGCTGGAAACACCATATATTTT. Translated, it gives CASSQEGAGAGNTIYF.

CDR3 in amino acids: CASSPGQVNYGYTF. The CDR3 DNA sequence: TGTGCCAGCAGTCCGGGACAGGTTAACTATGGCTACACCTTC. The J gene is TRBJ1-2, the V gene TRBV28, with 8 positions matching TRBD1. Germline loops: CDR1 MDHEN, CDR2 SYDVKM. The CDR3 is 14 amino acids. V trimming: 5 bases; J trimming: 1 base; junction bases outside the gene matches: 3.

This rearrangement joins TRBV5-1 to TRBJ2-7; D not resolved. Looked up from germline, CDR1 is SGHRS and CDR2 is YFSETQ. Trimming left V 4 bases short and J 0 bases short, with 11 bases between. The CDR3 length is 14 residues. Here the CDR3 DNA reads TGCGCCAGCAGCCCGATGGCCTTCTCCTACGAGCAGTACTTC. Its translation: CASSPMAFSYEQYF.

The rearrangement uses TRBV10-2 and TRBJ2-7, with D perhaps matching TRBD1 (6 bases). The CDR3 totals 11 residues. V was clipped by 4 bases and J by 6 bases, with 7 bases between them. CDR1 WSHSY and CDR2 SAAADI come from the germline V gene. CDR3 in DNA: TGCGCCAGCAGTGTCAGGGGCGAGCAGTACTTC. It translates to CASSVRGEQYF.

This chain uses TRBV5-6 with TRBJ1-3; 10 bases map to TRBD1. The CDR3 consists of 16 residues. Germline V gives CDR1 SGHDT, CDR2 YYEEEE. V was pared by 4 bases and J by 3 bases, with 7 bases of the junction left unmatched. The CDR3 is CASSQDRGRLGNTIYF. CDR3 in DNA: TGTGCCAGCAGCCAAGACAGGGGGCGGCTTGGAAACACCATATATTTT. The full variable domain, completed using reference TRBV5-6 and TRBJ1-3, is DAGVTQSPTHLIKTRGQQVTLRCSPKSGHDTVSWYQQALGQGPQFIFQYYEEEERQRGNFPDRFSGHQFPNYSSELNVNALLLGDSALYLCASSQDRGRLGNTIYFGEGSWLTVV.

Turning to this clone: Compared with germline, one end of the junction differs, possibly owing to a read error. This chain uses TRBV7-7 with TRBJ1-1, with TRBD1 as a possible D gene (5 bases). From germline, CDR1 is SSHAT and CDR2 FNYEAQ (reference sequence). The CDR3 sequence is 15 residues long. CDR3 nucleotides: TGTGCTAGCAGCCCCCGCGCGGGGGGAAGGGTAGAAGCTTTCTTT. Translated: CASSPRAGGRVEAFF.

This sequence joins TRBV19 and TRBJ2-7; 12 bases agree with TRBD2. There are 14 residues in the CDR3. Germline assignment: CDR1 LNHDA and CDR2 SQIVND (reference sequence). V lost 7 bases, J lost 6 bases, and 7 bases stayed unmatched. This chain's CDR3 is CASTFLAGGGEQYF. In DNA, the CDR3 is TGTGCCAGTACGTTCCTAGCGGGAGGGGGCGAGCAGTACTTC.

The gene calls are TRBV28 and TRBJ1-1, with 11 nucleotides matching TRBD1. J gave up 1 base and V 3 bases, and 1 base lay outside the gene matches. The germline V gene encodes CDR1 MDHEN and CDR2 SYDVKM. The CDR3 extends over 15 amino acids. The CDR3 bases are TGTGCCAGCAGTTTTGGGACAGGGGGGAACACTGAAGCTTTCTTT. Amino acids: CASSFGTGGNTEAFF.

The genes are TRBV6-1 and TRBJ2-1, with no clear D. In germline, CDR1 is MNHNS, CDR2 SASEGT. This CDR3 contains 14 residues. V was cut by 6 bases and J by 9 bases, with 18 bases left in between. The chain's CDR3 is CASRRRANSAEQFF. The CDR3 region has the DNA TGTGCCAGCAGGAGACGGGCCAACTCCGCTGAGCAGTTCTTC.

The V and J genes are TRBV6-6 and TRBJ2-3; no definite D call. Germline CDR1 MNHNY, CDR2 SVGAGI (reference sequence). The CDR3 sequence is 9 residues long. Trimming removed 10 bases from V and 5 bases from J, with 4 bases in between. Written as DNA, the CDR3 is TGTGCCACGGGAGATACGCAGTATTTT. Protein product: CATGDTQYF.

As concerns this clone: Different DNA sequences within this sample yield the same CDR3. V usage is TRBV28 and J usage is TRBJ2-2; D call uncertain. The ends were cut back, 8 bases at V and 3 bases at J, with 4 bases in the middle. The CDR3 is 11 amino acids. Germline V gene data show CDR1 as MDHEN and CDR2 as SYDVKM. CDR3 residues: CASGDTGELFF. CDR3 sequence (DNA): TGTGCCAGCGGCGACACCGGGGAGCTGTTTTTT.

The V call is TRBV29-1, the J call TRBJ2-7; D is unresolved. Germline CDR1 is SQVTM and CDR2 is ANQGSEA. With 1 base removed from V and 2 bases from J, the gap between germline ends came to 15 bases. This CDR3 is built from 15 residues. CDR3 nucleotides: TGCAGCGTTGAAGTGCAGGCGAACCCAACCTACGAGCAGTACTTC. It translates to CSVEVQANPTYEQYF.